These 5 T cell receptor beta chains came from one sample sequenced in a study of CD4+ T cells in melanoma. Assay: immunoSEQ multiplex PCR; the TCRdb copy retains only in-frame clones and omits some. This sample carries more than 90,000 clones, about 90% of them seen once, and the ten largest clones take roughly 3.5%. Sequencing was performed on peripheral blood. Every receptor here comes from a human donor with melanoma.

This clone was recorded once. V gene TRBV28 combines with J gene TRBJ2-7; the D is unclear. V lost 5 bases, J lost 3 bases, and 14 bases lay in between. Germline CDR1 is MDHEN and CDR2 is SYDVKM. The CDR3 runs 14 residues. The CDR3 loop is CASSVQDGYYEQYF. The CDR3 DNA reads TGTGCCAGCAGTGTCCAGGACGGTTACTACGAGCAGTACTTC.

The chain carries TRBV28 and TRBJ1-5, with D perhaps TRBD1 (6 bases). The CDR3 contains 14 residues. Germline V gene data show CDR1 as MDHEN and CDR2 as SYDVKM. The V and J ends lost 2 bases and 8 bases respectively, with 13 bases between them. CDR3 region: CASSLGQLGEPQHF. The DNA for the CDR3 is TGTGCCAGCAGTTTAGGACAGCTAGGTGAGCCCCAGCATTTT.

The V gene is TRBV21-1, the J gene TRBJ1-4. TRBV21-1 is given as a pseudogene. This CDR3 has 13 residues. The CDR3 loop is CASSKGQSKKLFF. CDR3 DNA: TGTGCCAGCAGCAAAGGTCAGAGTAAAAAACTGTTTTTT.

This rearrangement joins TRBV9 to TRBJ2-3; 9 bases map to TRBD2. V was pared by 6 bases and J by 2 bases, with 19 bases of the junction left unmatched. The germline CDR1 and CDR2 sequences are SGDLS and YYNGEE. The CDR3 spans 19 residues. This chain's CDR3 is CASNHPVIVAGVHTDTQYF. CDR3 nucleotides: TGTGCCAGCAACCATCCGGTAATTGTAGCGGGGGTGCACACAGATACGCAGTATTTT. Full variable domain (missing parts from reference TRBV9 and TRBJ2-3): DSGVTQTPKHLITATGQRVTLRCSPRSGDLSVYWYQQSLDQGLQFLIQYYNGEERAKGNILERFSAQQFPDLHSELNLSSLELGDSALYFCASNHPVIVAGVHTDTQYFGPGTRLTVL.

This clone was found once. CDR3 region: CAIREEGSTDTQYF. CDR3 in DNA: TGTGCCATCAGGGAGGAGGGAAGCACAGATACGCAGTATTTT. The V call is TRBV10-3, the J call TRBJ2-3; TRBD2 might be the D (6 bases). The CDR3 loop spans 14 amino acids. Looked up from germline, CDR1 is ENHRY and CDR2 is SYGVKD. V was trimmed by 6 bases and J by 0 bases, leaving 10 bases between them.